Reported below is one TCR beta chain. The antigen remains unidentified. This sample was taken from a study of post-analysis software for immune sequencing data. Study context: Patients had relapsing-remitting, secondary progressive or progressive-relapsing multiple sclerosis; some lacked subtype.

Unique molecular identifiers were present in the TCR beta cDNA libraries. It was from about 0.94 to 9.7 million T cells that 450,000 to 550,000 cDNA molecules came. TCRdb re-analysed the PCR reads in MiXCR, keeping a single row per CDR3 protein. The sample records around 700,000 distinct CDR3 sequences, 55% to 70% being singletons. Study-level results: Those with multiple sclerosis, the patient group, showed significantly lower normalized Chao1 diversity than controls. Batch-mates among the samples co-clustered strongly by F measure. In patients, TRBV5-6, TRBV5-1 and TRBV20-1 belonged to roughly five TRBV segments found more frequently than in controls.

This CDR3 spans 15 amino acids. Germline CDR1 reads MGHDK; CDR2 reads SYGVNS. V lost 4 bases and J lost 3, with 15 bases in between. This TCR came from a girl aged 2 to 10 with multiple sclerosis. The gene calls are TRBV25-1 and TRBJ2-5; D unclear. Sequencing was performed on blood. The CDR3 DNA reads TGTGCCAGCAGTGTGTTGTTTGGCTACGAAGAGACCCAGTACTTC. Amino acid sequence: CASSVLFGYEETQYF.